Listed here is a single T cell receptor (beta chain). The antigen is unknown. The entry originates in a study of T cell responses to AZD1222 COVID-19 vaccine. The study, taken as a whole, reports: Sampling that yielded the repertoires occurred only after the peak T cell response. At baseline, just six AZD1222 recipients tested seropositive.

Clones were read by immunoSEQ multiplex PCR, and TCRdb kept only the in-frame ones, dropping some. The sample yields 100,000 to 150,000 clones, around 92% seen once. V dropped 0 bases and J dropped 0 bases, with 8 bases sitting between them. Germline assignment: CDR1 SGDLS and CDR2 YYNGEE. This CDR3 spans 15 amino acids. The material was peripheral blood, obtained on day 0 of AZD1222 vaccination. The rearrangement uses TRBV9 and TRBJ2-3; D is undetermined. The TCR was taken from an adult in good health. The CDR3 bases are TGTGCCAGCAGCGTAGTCGGCGCGAGCACAGATACGCAGTATTTT. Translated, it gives CASSVVGASTDTQYF.